The T cell receptor beta chain described here comes from a study of blood T cell repertoires in COVID-19. Across the study: Sites across the United States, Italy and Spain contributed samples from acute and convalescent COVID-19. Sample material is recorded as cDNA or gDNA derived from T cells, B-cell-depleted T cells, or PBMCs.

V was pared by 1 base and J by 6 bases, with 19 bases between. The CDR3 totals 16 residues. Germline V gene data show CDR1 as SGHAT and CDR2 as FQNNGV. In the study's own analysis: Amplified reference gene primers provided the basis for estimating nucleated cell counts. Measured with immunoSEQ multiplex PCR; TCRdb has only the in-frame clones, and not every one. V, J and clone size were drawn from that table, and D and trimming were deduced from the DNA. The repertoire consists of roughly 220,000 clones, with 82% occurring once and the leading ten covering under 8.5%. V is TRBV11-2 and J is TRBJ2-7, with D tentatively TRBD1 (5 bases). The source is a woman aged 80 or over with COVID-19, enrolled during active disease. The sequencing input was peripheral blood. CDR3 DNA: TGTGCCAGCAGCTTAGGATTAGGGGCCCGTGGCTCCGAGCAGTACTTC. Residues: CASSLGLGARGSEQYF. The full variable domain, its missing parts supplied by reference TRBV11-2 and TRBJ2-7, is EAGVAQSPRYKIIEKRQSVAFWCNPISGHATLYWYQQILGQGPKLLIQFQNNGVVDDSQLPKDRFSAERLKGVDSTLKIQPAKLEDSAVYLCASSLGLGARGSEQYFGPGTRLTVT.